One and the same sample provided the 17 T cell receptor beta chains below, sequenced in a study of blood T cells in healthy people across ages. Together with a sample-barcoded 5' primer, a J-beta primer mix was included in a second PCR lasting roughly 6 to 12 cycles. TCRdb passed the 5' RACE reads through MiXCR, listing each CDR3 protein once. The table includes about 1,500,000 distinct CDR3 sequences, 28% detected once. Sequencing used blood. The receptors come from a woman under 40 in good health.

This clonotype was counted between two and nine times. V is TRBV4-3 and J is TRBJ2-1; perhaps TRBD2 as D (6 bases). The ends were cut back, 4 bases at V and 10 bases at J, with 14 bases in the middle. The germline CDR1 and CDR2 sequences are LGHNA and YSLEER. CDR3 size: 13 residues. The CDR3 sequence is CASSPTREGEQFF. CDR3 coding DNA: TGCGCCAGCAGCCCTACGCGGGAAGGCGAGCAGTTCTTC.

The V call is TRBV9, the J call TRBJ1-1, with 10 bases aligning to TRBD1. The germline gives CDR1 SGDLS, CDR2 YYNGEE. The CDR3 contains 17 residues. V was pared by 2 bases and J by 1 base, with 8 bases of the junction left unmatched. CDR3 in amino acids: CASSVRDRGITNTEAFF. The CDR3, as DNA: TGTGCCAGCAGCGTTAGGGACAGGGGAATTACGAACACTGAAGCTTTCTTT.

V is TRBV4-2 and J is TRBJ1-3; D perhaps matches TRBD1 (6 bases). There are 17 residues in the CDR3. V was cut by 1 base and J by 0 bases, with 13 bases left in between. Germline values: CDR1 LGHNA, CDR2 YNFKEQ. CDR3: CASSQAQGQISGNTIYF. Written as DNA, the CDR3 is TGTGCCAGCAGCCAAGCACAGGGCCAGATCTCTGGAAACACCATATATTTT.

This clonotype has at least ten counts. A much larger clonotype is one base distant, so this may be a read error. This chain uses TRBV5-1 with TRBJ1-2; no definite D call. The germline CDR1 and CDR2 sequences are SGHRS and YFSETQ. The CDR3 is 14 amino acids. V was clipped by 3 bases and J by 0 bases, with 9 bases between them. DNA of the CDR3: TGCGCCAGCAGCTGGTCCCCAGCTAACTATGGCTACACCTTC. This gives the protein CASSWSPANYGYTF.

There are a few counts of this clonotype. This sequence joins TRBV6-6 and TRBJ2-1; 9 nucleotides match TRBD1. Germline assignment: CDR1 MNHNY and CDR2 SVGAGI (reference sequence). V was clipped by 4 bases and J by 7 bases; unmatched bases: 8. This CDR3 spans 15 amino acids. The CDR3 nucleotides read TGTGCCAGCAGTTTACAGGGACAGGGATTAAATGAGCAGTTCTTC. It yields the protein CASSLQGQGLNEQFF.

About this clonotype: One end of the junction varies from germline; a read error may be responsible. The rearrangement uses TRBV28 and TRBJ1-4; 8 bases are shared with TRBD1. The CDR3 consists of 14 residues. The germline V gene encodes CDR1 MDHEN and CDR2 SYDVKM. The CDR3 DNA reads as TGTGTCAGCAGCCCAGGGGGCGGAAAGGAAAAACTGTTTTTT. Residues: CVSSPGGGKEKLFF.

This clonotype was found many times. The chain uses TRBV5-1 and TRBJ2-7; D unclear. The V end was cut by 0 bases, the J end by 0 bases, with 7 bases between. Germline V gives CDR1 SGHRS, CDR2 YFSETQ. The CDR3 is 14 residues long. The CDR3 spells CASSLGFGSYEQYF. The CDR3 coding sequence is TGCGCCAGCAGCTTGGGATTCGGCTCCTACGAGCAGTACTTC.

The V and J genes are TRBV7-9 and TRBJ1-2, with a weak D call TRBD1 (5 bases). The germline gives CDR1 SEHNR, CDR2 FQNEAQ (reference sequence). Trimming shortened V by 8 bases and J by 7 bases, and 17 bases separated the two germline ends. The CDR3 totals 13 residues. The CDR3 spells CASRLGGSGGYTF. As DNA, the CDR3 is TGTGCCAGCCGCCTCGGGGGGTCAGGTGGCTACACCTTC.

This clonotype was observed a handful of times. This sequence joins TRBV5-1 and TRBJ2-7; D gene uncertain. This CDR3 spans 15 amino acids. The V end was cut by 0 bases, the J end by 2 bases, with 12 bases between. CDR1 is SGHRS, CDR2 YFSETQ, per germline. CDR3 DNA sequence: TGCGCCAGCAGCTTGGATCTCCCCCGGGCCTACGAGCAGTACTTC. It encodes CASSLDLPRAYEQYF.

This chain connects TRBV7-2 to TRBJ2-3; 13 bases agree with TRBD2. The CDR3 sequence is 17 residues long. The ends lost 7 bases at V and 6 bases at J; junction bases unmatched: 13. Looked up from germline, CDR1 is SGHTA and CDR2 is FQGNSA. The CDR3, as DNA: TGTGCCAGCATCCCCGGAGGAACTAGCGGGAGGGGCGATACGCAGTATTTT. Its protein product is CASIPGGTSGRGDTQYF.

The V and J genes are TRBV20-1 and TRBJ2-1; tentatively, D is TRBD2 (5 bases). Germline CDR1 and CDR2: DFQATT and SNEGSKA (reference sequence). This CDR3 spans 14 amino acids. The V end was cut by 3 bases, the J end by 5 bases, with 14 bases between. CDR3 residues: CSASGIPKNNEQFF. The CDR3 DNA follows: TGCAGTGCTAGCGGGATTCCAAAGAACAATGAGCAGTTCTTC.

This clonotype was detected only a few times. This chain uses TRBV5-1 with TRBJ2-1; 9 nucleotides line up with TRBD2. CDR1 SGHRS and CDR2 YFSETQ come from the germline V gene. The CDR3 loop spans 14 amino acids. V lost 7 bases and J lost 5; bases outside the gene matches: 7. The DNA for the CDR3 is TGCGCCAGCGGATTAGCGGGGGAGAACAATGAGCAGTTCTTC. Translated, it gives CASGLAGENNEQFF.

Regarding this clonotype: The junction shows a germline mismatch at one end, possibly a read error. The chain is built from TRBV24-1 and TRBJ2-3, with D perhaps matching TRBD1 or TRBD2 (6 bases each). The CDR3 has 15 amino acids. Germline loops: CDR1 KGHDR, CDR2 SFDVKD. The CDR3 coding sequence is TGTGCCACCCGTGATTTGCAGTCCGGGGGCGGGACGCAGTATTTT. Encoded protein: CATRDLQSGGGTQYF.

J is TRBJ1-2 and V is TRBV19; no clear D gene. V lost 5 bases, J lost 8 bases, and 12 bases lay in between. This CDR3 has 12 amino acids. From germline, CDR1 is LNHDA and CDR2 SQIVND (reference sequence). The CDR3 DNA follows: TGTGCCAGTAGTTTCCAGTCTGGCGGCTACACCTTC. Its translation: CASSFQSGGYTF.

With regard to this clonotype: Just one base apart from a much larger clone, this may be a read error. The CDR3 reads CASSSYRTQDAGYTF. The CDR3 nucleotides are TGTGCCAGCAGCTCGTACAGGACCCAAGATGCTGGCTACACCTTC. The chain couples TRBV7-2 to TRBJ1-2, with TRBD1 as a possible D gene (5 bases). V dropped 4 bases and J dropped 7 bases, with 19 bases sitting between them. Germline CDR1 is SGHTA and CDR2 is FQGNSA. This CDR3 is 15 amino acids long.

This clonotype was seen only a few times. The chain has TRBV18 and TRBJ2-4; 10 bases line up with TRBD1. Unmatched junction bases numbered 2, after V lost 6 bases and J lost 0 bases. Germline-derived CDR1 and CDR2 are KGHSH and LQKENI. This CDR3 contains 15 residues. CDR3 DNA sequence: TGTGCCAGCTCGGGGGACAGGGGAGCCAAAAACATTCAGTACTTC. The encoded protein is CASSGDRGAKNIQYF.

This clonotype has at least ten counts. CDR3 amino acids: CSVKGLAGETQYF. CDR3 coding DNA: TGCAGCGTCAAAGGACTAGCGGGAGAGACCCAGTACTTC. This chain joins TRBV29-1 and TRBJ2-5, with TRBD2 matching 11 bases. After removal of 6 bases from V and 4 bases from J, the junction contained 4 bases not matched to a gene. Germline V gene sequence: CDR1 SQVTM, CDR2 ANQGSEA. The length of the CDR3 is 13 residues.